This TCR beta chain was found in a study of blood T cells in healthy people across ages. Regarding the study as a whole: There were more naive CD4+ cells and higher diversity in long-lived donors than in aged donors.

Next came a second PCR, run for roughly 7 to 12 cycles, which used a sample-barcoded 5' primer along with a J-beta primer mix. TCRdb re-called the 5' RACE reads with MiXCR, one entry per CDR3 protein. This table holds some 920,000 distinct CDR3 sequences, roughly 51% found once. Note on this clonotype: Its cognate antigen is unknown.

Germline V gene lookup returns CDR1 LGHDT and CDR2 YNNKEL (reference sequence). The CDR3 extends over 15 amino acids. Sequencing was performed on blood. This clonotype was sampled from an older woman in good health. The chain recombines TRBV3-1 with TRBJ2-5; possibly TRBD1 or TRBD2 for D (5 bases each). The assigned J gene may be wrong: the sequence end matches TRBJ2-7 better. The CDR3 DNA reads TGTGCCAGCAGCCAAGTGTGGGGGTCTCCCTACGAGCAGTACTTC. It encodes CASSQVWGSPYEQYF.